The clone carrying this T cell receptor (beta chain) was counted ten times or more. As yet, its antigen is unknown. The entry originates in a study of T-cell memory formation after mild COVID-19. In the study overall: The TCR clusters were mostly specific to one donor. General study results and limits: Of the contracting clones, CD4+ ones lay mainly in CM and EM, and CD8+ ones in EMRA. Clones that contracted from day 15 to 85 had balanced CD4/CD8; later expanders were CD4+ biased.

Trimming cost V 0 bases and J 5 bases, with 16 bases left between them. Germline V gene data show CDR1 as LGHNA and CDR2 as YNFKEQ. The CDR3 totals 16 residues. A 5'RACE reaction primed in the constant segment made cDNA libraries of TCR alpha and TCR beta, and these carried sample barcodes and UMIs. Each CDR3 protein is one row after TCRdb ran MiXCR on the 5' RACE reads. This sample carries 250,000 to 400,000 distinct CDR3 sequences, roughly an eighth of them seen once, and the ten largest clones take roughly a fifth. V usage is TRBV4-2 and J usage is TRBJ2-5; possible D gene TRBD1, 6 bases. The receptor was isolated from a man aged 18 to 35 who had mild COVID-19 (a few samples of this study predate the infection). Cell type and time point are not known. The sample comprised PBMCs or a T cell subset sorted from them (not recorded which). CDR3 amino acids: CASSQDVGRGGETQYF. DNA for the CDR3: TGTGCCAGCAGCCAAGATGTGGGCAGGGGCGGGGAGACCCAGTACTTC.